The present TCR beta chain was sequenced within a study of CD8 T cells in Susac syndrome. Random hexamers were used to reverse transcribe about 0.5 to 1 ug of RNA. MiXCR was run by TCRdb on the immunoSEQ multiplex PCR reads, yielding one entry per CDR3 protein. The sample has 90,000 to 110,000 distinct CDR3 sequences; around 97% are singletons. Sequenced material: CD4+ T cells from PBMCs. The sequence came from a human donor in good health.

The CDR3 DNA reads TGCGCCAGCAGGTGGATGGGGGTCCAAGAGACCCAGTACTTC. It translates to CASRWMGVQETQYF. V and J are TRBV5-1 and TRBJ2-5; D possibly matches TRBD1 or TRBD2 (5 bases each). The CDR3 covers 14 residues. Per germline, CDR1 SGHRS and CDR2 YFSETQ. The V end was cut by 5 bases, the J end by 1 base, with 12 bases between. The full variable domain, its missing parts supplied by reference TRBV5-1 and TRBJ2-5, is KAGVTQTPRYLIKTRGQQVTLSCSPISGHRSVSWYQQTPGQGLQFLFEYFSETQRNKGNFPGRFSGRQFSNSRSEMNVSTLELGDSALYLCASRWMGVQETQYFGPGTRLLVL.